This T cell receptor (beta chain) was identified in a study of radiotherapy plus CTLA-4 blockade in lung cancer. Study-level information: There were objective responses in roughly 17% of patients, and around 31% had disease control.

Notes on this clone: The target antigen is unknown.

Study-wide results and caveats: Alongside interferon-beta, early blood T cell clone dynamics were reportedly the best predictor of response. Tumor-derived TCR clones expanded in blood after radiotherapy plus ipilimumab.

Measured with immunoSEQ multiplex PCR; TCRdb has only the in-frame clones, and not every one. This sample carries around 70,000 clones, roughly 87% of them seen once, and the ten largest clones take 40% to 45%. The CDR3 consists of 16 residues. Germline V gives CDR1 SGHNT, CDR2 YYREEE (reference sequence). V was pared by 9 bases and J by 6 bases, with 20 bases of the junction left unmatched. With ipilimumab providing CTLA-4 blockade, focal radiation was administered to patients who had chemo-refractory metastatic non-small-cell lung cancer. V and J are TRBV5-4 and TRBJ1-2, with 7 nucleotides matching TRBD1. The starting material was peripheral blood, obtained from a patient treated with radiotherapy plus ipilimumab. This receptor was taken from a human donor with non-small cell lung cancer that progressed on radiotherapy plus ipilimumab. The CDR3: CATEAGMTGSLDGYTF. The DNA for the CDR3 is TGTGCCACCGAAGCGGGTATGACAGGGTCGTTGGATGGCTACACCTTC.